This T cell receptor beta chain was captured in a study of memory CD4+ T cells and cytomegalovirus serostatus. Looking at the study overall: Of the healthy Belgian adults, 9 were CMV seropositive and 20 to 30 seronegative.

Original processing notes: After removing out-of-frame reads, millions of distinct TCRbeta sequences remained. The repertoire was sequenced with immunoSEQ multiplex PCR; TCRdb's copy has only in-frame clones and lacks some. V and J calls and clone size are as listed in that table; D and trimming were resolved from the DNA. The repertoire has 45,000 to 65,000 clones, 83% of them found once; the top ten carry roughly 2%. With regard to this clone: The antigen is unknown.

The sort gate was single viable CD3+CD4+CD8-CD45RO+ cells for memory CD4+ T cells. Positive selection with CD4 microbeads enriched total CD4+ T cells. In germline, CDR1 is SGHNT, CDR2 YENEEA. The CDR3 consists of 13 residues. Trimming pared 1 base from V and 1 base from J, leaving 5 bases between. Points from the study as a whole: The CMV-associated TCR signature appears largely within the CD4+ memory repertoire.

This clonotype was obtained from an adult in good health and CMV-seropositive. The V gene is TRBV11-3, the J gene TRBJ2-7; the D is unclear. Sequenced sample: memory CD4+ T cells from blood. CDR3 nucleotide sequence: TGTGCCAGCAGCTTAGTGGAGTCCTACGAGCAGTACTTC. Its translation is CASSLVESYEQYF.